The entry below gives a single TCR beta chain sequence along with its context. The target of this receptor is not known. The junction shows a germline mismatch at one end, possibly a read error. These data belong to a study of OX40 agonist ivuxolimab in advanced cancers. At the level of the whole study: The costimulatory receptor OX40 (CD134) was targeted by ivuxolimab, a fully human IgG2 agonistic monoclonal antibody. The monotherapy dose-escalation portion (N of about 50 patients) of the phase I ivuxolimab trial is reported in the paper. Intravenous ivuxolimab was administered to patients every 2 weeks at six dose levels: 0.01, 0.1, 0.3, 1.5, 3 and 10 mg/kg. Prior anti-PD-1, anti-PD-L1 or anti-CTLA-4 therapy was permitted, and less than 45% of dose-escalation patients had received checkpoint inhibitors. The dose-escalation cohort was 82.7% male with a mean age of about 60 years, ranging from roughly 20 to 80. Partial responses were achieved by three dose-escalation patients, of whom one had hepatocellular carcinoma and two had cutaneous melanoma. Of the roughly 53 patients in dose escalation, about 20 had hepatocellular carcinoma, about 15 had melanoma, 9 had renal cell carcinoma and 9 had head and neck cancer. Peripheral TCRbeta sequencing was intended to test whether TCR sequence diversity was altered and clonal T-cell expansion was caused by ivuxolimab. The paper as a whole reports these results and caveats: After ivuxolimab, CD8+ T cells had more expanded clones than CD4+ T cells on average. At doses from 0.1 to 3.0 mg/kg, clonal expansion was seen in both CD4+ and CD8+ blood T cells between baseline and week 6. In the 0.1-3.0 mg/kg groups, partial responders had among the lowest normalized peripheral clonal expansion, particularly in CD8+ T cells. The antigen specificity of the peripheral T cells that underwent clonal expansion was not determined. Low levels of normalized T-cell clonal expansion were also shown by some nonresponding patients.

The trial excluded patients who had a history of autoimmune disease or were on systemic immunosuppression. Peripheral blood for TCR sequencing was collected from all dose cohorts at baseline, on cycle 4 day 1, and on cycle 7 day 1. Samples were obtained from an open-label, multicenter, first-in-human phase I dose-escalation trial of ivuxolimab. Adults with locally advanced or metastatic melanoma, renal cell carcinoma, hepatocellular carcinoma or head and neck squamous cell carcinoma were enrolled in the trial. CD4+ and CD8+ T cells were sorted separately from peripheral blood before TCR sequencing. For sequencing of the TCRbeta CDR3 region, genomic DNA was extracted from the sorted cells. The immunoSEQ Assay was used for sequencing of TCRbeta CDR3 regions. TCRdb stores this immuneACCESS table with in-frame sequences only. Part of the clones is absent; in the studies checked, under half of the shortfall reflects unresolved V genes, and no reason is known for the rest. The table for this sample lists 20,000 to 30,000 clones; 75% to 85% of them were counted only once. The ten biggest clones cover 20% to 30% of the sample.

Including the terminal cysteine and phenylalanine, the CDR3 comprises 12 residues. Solely the CDR3 DNA is kept, with 36 bases framed from the first base. CDR1 MRHNA and CDR2 SNTAGT were looked up in the germline V gene. The sequence is built from TRBV6-4 and TRBJ2-1; the D gene assignment is ambiguous. The clonotype comes from an adult with an advanced solid tumor such as melanoma, head and neck, liver or kidney cancer. Here the sequenced sample was CD4+ or CD8+ T cells sorted from blood, taken in a trial of the OX40 agonist ivuxolimab. The base sequence is TGTGCCAGCAGTTACTCCGCCAATGAGCAGTTCTTC. Its protein product is CASSYSANEQFF.